A single sample is the source of the 21 T cell receptor beta chains below, sequenced in a study of T cells after yellow fever vaccination. One entry per CDR3 protein results from TCRdb running MiXCR on the 5' RACE reads. The data show some 300,000 distinct CDR3 sequences, roughly 9% seen once. The source was CD4+ T cells sorted from PBMCs, collected 5 days after the yellow fever booster vaccination. Source of these receptors: a man aged 18 to 29 who received the YFV17D yellow fever vaccine.

V gene TRBV28 combines with J gene TRBJ2-6; maybe TRBD1 (6 bases). CDR1 and CDR2 from the germline V gene are MDHEN and SYDVKM. Trimming took 5 bases from V and 4 from J, leaving 15 bases between them. The CDR3 contains 16 residues. Here the CDR3 reads CASSVPGTNGANVLTF. CDR3 coding DNA: TGTGCCAGCAGTGTACCCGGGACAAACGGGGCCAACGTCCTGACTTTC. Drawing the rest from reference TRBV28 and TRBJ2-6, the complete variable domain is DVKVTQSSRYLVKRTGEKVFLECVQDMDHENMFWYRQDPGLGLRLIYFSYDVKMKEKGDIPEGYSVSREKKERFSLILESASTNQTSMYLCASSVPGTNGANVLTFGAGSRLTVL.

J is TRBJ2-3 and V is TRBV5-1; TRBD1 might be the D (5 bases). This CDR3 region has 14 residues. Germline loops: CDR1 SGHRS, CDR2 YFSETQ. Trimming left V 4 bases short and J 4 bases short, with 13 bases between. The CDR3 is CASSEKAGPDTQYF. CDR3 in DNA: TGCGCCAGCAGCGAGAAGGCAGGGCCAGATACGCAGTATTTT.

CDR3 protein: CASRWTGNQPQHF. In DNA form, the CDR3 reads TGTGCCAGCAGATGGACAGGAAATCAGCCCCAGCATTTT. This chain joins TRBV6-1 and TRBJ1-5; 7 nucleotides match TRBD1. The CDR3 extends over 13 amino acids. CDR1 MNHNS and CDR2 SASEGT come from the germline V gene. V gave up 6 bases and J gave up 4 bases; unmatched junction bases: 3.

Only a few counts were recorded for this clonotype. V is TRBV5-1 and J is TRBJ2-7, with 7 bases fitting TRBD2. CDR1 and CDR2 from the germline V gene are SGHRS and YFSETQ. The CDR3 has 14 amino acids. After removal of 4 bases from V and 2 bases from J, the junction contained 6 bases not matched to a gene. CDR3 loop: CASSRGDGTYEQYF. CDR3 nucleotide sequence: TGCGCCAGCAGCCGGGGGGACGGAACCTACGAGCAGTACTTC.

The gene calls are TRBV4-3 and TRBJ1-2; D is perhaps TRBD1 (6 bases). Per germline, CDR1 LGHNA and CDR2 YSLEER. The CDR3 consists of 16 residues. V lost 0 bases, J lost 4 bases, and 15 bases lay in between. The CDR3 sequence: CASSQDHTGIAYGYTF. CDR3 bases: TGCGCCAGCAGCCAAGATCATACAGGGATTGCCTATGGCTACACCTTC.

This clonotype occurred a few times. The rearrangement joins TRBV7-2 to TRBJ2-3; D may match TRBD1 or TRBD2 (5 bases each). CDR1 and CDR2 (germline): SGHTA, FQGNSA. The CDR3 loop spans 15 amino acids. V was cut by 4 bases and J by 4 bases, with 15 bases left in between. CDR3: CASSYTGGQADTQYF. DNA of the CDR3: TGTGCCAGCAGCTACACAGGCGGGCAGGCAGATACGCAGTATTTT.

This clonotype was seen repeatedly, ten times or more. The chain joins TRBV29-1 to TRBJ1-1; TRBD1 agrees at 9 bases. Losses at the gene ends were 6 bases for V and 3 bases for J; bases not matched to a gene: 5. Per the germline V gene, CDR1 is SQVTM and CDR2 is ANQGSEA. The CDR3 loop spans 13 amino acids. The CDR3 DNA is TGCAGCGTCGGACAGGGGCCATACACTGAAGCTTTCTTT. Its protein is CSVGQGPYTEAFF.

The chain's CDR3 is CASSLTWSGDTDTQYF. CDR3 in DNA: TGTGCCAGCAGCTTAACATGGAGCGGGGATACAGATACGCAGTATTTT. This chain joins TRBV7-3 and TRBJ2-3; 7 bases fit TRBD2. Germline values: CDR1 SGHTA, CDR2 FQGTGA. This CDR3 comprises 16 residues. The V and J ends lost 0 bases and 3 bases, in that order; junction bases with no gene match: 6.

In its sample, this clonotype was seen once. The V gene is TRBV6-2 or TRBV6-3, the J gene TRBJ1-6; unclear D gene. From germline, CDR1 is MNHEY and CDR2 SVGEGT. There are 14 residues in the CDR3. V was pared by 3 bases and J by 9 bases, with 12 bases between. The CDR3 sequence: CASSYTVFPSPLHF. As DNA, the CDR3 is TGTGCCAGCAGTTATACCGTCTTTCCTTCACCCCTCCACTTT.

The table lists this clonotype with a few counts. This chain connects TRBV6-5 to TRBJ2-2, with a tentative D call TRBD2 (5 bases). V lost 1 base to trimming and J lost 3 bases, with 12 bases between them. Germline values: CDR1 MNHEY, CDR2 SVGAGI. This CDR3 has 16 residues. The CDR3 DNA sequence: TGTGCCAGCAGTTACTTACCGGGGTGGGACACCGGGGAGCTGTTTTTT. The encoded protein is CASSYLPGWDTGELFF.

The chain has TRBV20-1 and TRBJ2-7, with TRBD1 matching 10 bases. Unmatched junction bases numbered 5, after V lost 6 bases and J lost 3 bases. This CDR3 has 13 residues. Germline values: CDR1 DFQATT, CDR2 SNEGSKA (reference sequence). The CDR3 DNA is TGCAGTGCCTACCGGGACAGGGGCTACGAGCAGTACTTC. Its protein is CSAYRDRGYEQYF.

This clonotype has at least ten counts. The rearrangement links TRBV6-1 to TRBJ2-7, with D possibly being TRBD1 (6 bases). The CDR3 runs 13 residues. Per germline, CDR1 MNHNS and CDR2 SASEGT. Trimming took off 1 base at V and 6 bases at J, with 10 bases between the two ends. The CDR3 is CASSEVRGTEQYF. CDR3 bases: TGTGCCAGCAGTGAAGTAAGGGGGACCGAGCAGTACTTC.

This clonotype was seen ten or more times. The chain joins TRBV20-1 to TRBJ1-1; D is possibly TRBD1 (6 bases). The germline gives CDR1 DFQATT, CDR2 SNEGSKA (reference sequence). The V end lost 5 bases, the J end lost 5 bases, and 18 bases lay between the germline ends. The CDR3 has 14 residues. The CDR3 sequence: CSALPQGIGTEAFF. As DNA, the CDR3 is TGCAGTGCTCTCCCCCAGGGGATAGGGACTGAAGCTTTCTTT.

The chain carries TRBV24-1 and TRBJ2-1; D possibly matches TRBD1 or TRBD2 (6 bases each). The CDR3 length is 15 residues. Trimming stripped 3 bases from V and 5 bases from J, with 13 bases between. Germline V gene lookup returns CDR1 KGHDR and CDR2 SFDVKD. The CDR3: CATSDPRGPDNEQFF. The CDR3 bases are TGTGCCACCAGTGATCCCCGGGGGCCTGACAATGAGCAGTTCTTC.

CDR3 protein: CSARNDRGGDEQFF. DNA for the CDR3: TGCAGTGCTAGAAACGACAGGGGCGGGGATGAGCAGTTCTTC. The chain uses TRBV20-1 and TRBJ2-1; TRBD1 matches at 8 bases. Germline CDR1 and CDR2: DFQATT and SNEGSKA (reference sequence). This CDR3 is built from 14 residues. V shed 2 bases and J 8 bases; nucleotides not matched to a gene: 8.

This clonotype occurred a few times. The chain joins TRBV3-1 to TRBJ2-5; 8 nucleotides align to TRBD2. Trimming at V came to 1 base and at J to 5 bases, leaving 12 bases not matched to a gene. This CDR3 spans 17 amino acids. The V gene's germline CDR1 is LGHDT and CDR2 YNNKEL (reference sequence). The CDR3 region has the DNA TGTGCCAGCAGCCAAGGCGGGGGGCCTTTTGCGAGGGAGACCCAGTACTTC. Protein product: CASSQGGGPFARETQYF.

This clonotype was seen more than once but under ten times. The chain couples TRBV4-1 to TRBJ2-7; tentative D call: TRBD1 (6 bases). V shed 4 bases and J shed 0 bases, with 28 bases lying between them. The CDR3 covers 20 residues. The V gene's germline CDR1 is MGHRA and CDR2 YSYEKL. The CDR3 DNA reads TGCGCCAGCAGCCCCCTAGGGGGTTGGAAATATCCGGTCAGCTCCTACGAGCAGTACTTC. It encodes CASSPLGGWKYPVSSYEQYF.

The rearrangement uses TRBV6-2 or TRBV6-3 and TRBJ2-7; 9 bases map to TRBD2. Losses at the gene ends were 5 bases for V and 3 bases for J; bases not matched to a gene: 5. CDR1 is MNHEY and CDR2 is SVGEGT in the germline V gene. The CDR3 contains 14 residues. The CDR3 spells CASSRAGGRYEQYF. DNA for the CDR3: TGTGCCAGCAGTCGAGCGGGGGGCCGCTACGAGCAGTACTTC.

This clonotype was seen only a few times. The rearrangement links TRBV3-1 to TRBJ1-2, with D maybe TRBD1 (6 bases). Germline values: CDR1 LGHDT, CDR2 YNNKEL (reference sequence). V was cut by 4 bases and J by 7 bases, with 16 bases left in between. This CDR3 is built from 14 residues. Here the CDR3 reads CASSLTGSSAGYTF. DNA of the CDR3: TGTGCCAGCAGCCTCACAGGGAGTTCGGCTGGCTACACCTTC. Together with reference TRBV3-1 and TRBJ1-2, the CDR3 gives the full variable domain: DTAVSQTPKYLVTQMGNDKSIKCEQNLGHDTMYWYKQDSKKFLKIMFSYNNKELIINETVPNRFSPKSPDKAHLNLHINSLELGDSAVYFCASSLTGSSAGYTFGSGTRLTVV.

The chain uses TRBV6-2 or TRBV6-3 and TRBJ1-1; D unclear. The CDR3 is made up of 15 amino acids. V was pared by 3 bases and J by 5 bases, with 16 bases between. Germline V gene sequence: CDR1 MNHEY, CDR2 SVGEGT. CDR3 DNA: TGTGCCAGCAGTTATTATCTGGGGAGTAGGACTGAAGCTTTCTTT. Translating it yields CASSYYLGSRTEAFF.

This clonotype was counted at least ten times. The DNA of the CDR3 is TGTGCCAGCAGCTTTCGACAGGGGGGTCCAGATACGCAGTATTTT. Translation gives CASSFRQGGPDTQYF. This chain connects TRBV7-9 to TRBJ2-3; 9 positions agree with TRBD1. Germline-derived CDR1 and CDR2 are SEHNR and FQNEAQ (reference sequence). The trim removed 3 bases at V and 4 bases at J, leaving 5 bases unmatched. The CDR3 covers 15 residues.